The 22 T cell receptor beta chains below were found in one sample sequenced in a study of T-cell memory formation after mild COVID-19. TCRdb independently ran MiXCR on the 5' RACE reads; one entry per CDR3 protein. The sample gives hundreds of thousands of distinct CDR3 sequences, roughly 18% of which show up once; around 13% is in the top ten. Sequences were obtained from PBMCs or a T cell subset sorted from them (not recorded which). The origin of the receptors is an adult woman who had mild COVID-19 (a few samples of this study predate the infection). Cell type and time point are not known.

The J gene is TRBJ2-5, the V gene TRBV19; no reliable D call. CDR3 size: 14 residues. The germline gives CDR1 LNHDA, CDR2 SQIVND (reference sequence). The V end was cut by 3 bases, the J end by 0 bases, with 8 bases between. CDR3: CASSMTVYQETQYF. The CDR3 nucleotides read TGTGCCAGTAGTATGACGGTCTACCAAGAGACCCAGTACTTC. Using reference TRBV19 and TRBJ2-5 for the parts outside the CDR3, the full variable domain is DGGITQSPKYLFRKEGQNVTLSCEQNLNHDAMYWYRQDPGQGLRLIYYSQIVNDFQKGDIAEGYSVSREKKESFPLTVTSAQKNPTAFYLCASSMTVYQETQYFGPGTRLLVL.

Here the CDR3 DNA reads TGTGCCAGCAGTTACTCAGTAGCGGGGGGGCATGACGGGGAGCTGTTTTTT. Translating gives CASSYSVAGGHDGELFF. The genes are TRBV6-5 and TRBJ2-2, with 11 nucleotides matching TRBD2. The germline V gene has CDR1 MNHEY and CDR2 SVGAGI. V gave up 0 bases and J gave up 7 bases; unmatched junction bases: 7. CDR3 length: 17 residues.

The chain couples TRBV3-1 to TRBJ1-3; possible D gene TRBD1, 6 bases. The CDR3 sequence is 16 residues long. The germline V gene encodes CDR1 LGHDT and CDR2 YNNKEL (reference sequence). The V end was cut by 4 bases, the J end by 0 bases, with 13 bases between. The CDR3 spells CASSPGHPSSGNTIYF. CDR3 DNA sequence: TGTGCCAGCAGCCCGGGACATCCGAGCTCTGGAAACACCATATATTTT.

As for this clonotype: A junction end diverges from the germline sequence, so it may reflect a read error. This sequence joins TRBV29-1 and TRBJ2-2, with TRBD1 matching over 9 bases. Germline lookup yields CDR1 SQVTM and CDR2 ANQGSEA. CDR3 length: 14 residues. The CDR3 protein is CSVTNRGRTGELFF. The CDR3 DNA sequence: TGCAGCGTTACTAACAGGGGGCGGACCGGGGAGTTGTTTTTT.

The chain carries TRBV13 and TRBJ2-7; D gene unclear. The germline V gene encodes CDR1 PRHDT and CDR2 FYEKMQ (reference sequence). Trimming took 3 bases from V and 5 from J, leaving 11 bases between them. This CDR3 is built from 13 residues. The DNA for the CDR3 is TGTGCCAGCAGCTTGGGATTATCGAACGAGCAGTACTTC. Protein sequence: CASSLGLSNEQYF.

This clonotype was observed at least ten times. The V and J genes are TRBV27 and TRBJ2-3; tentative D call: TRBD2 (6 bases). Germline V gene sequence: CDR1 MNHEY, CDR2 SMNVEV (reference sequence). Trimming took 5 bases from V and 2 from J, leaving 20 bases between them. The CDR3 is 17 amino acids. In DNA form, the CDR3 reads TGTGCCAGCAGTCCCTTGGGAGCGCGGGGTCTCACAGATACGCAGTATTTT. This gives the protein CASSPLGARGLTDTQYF.

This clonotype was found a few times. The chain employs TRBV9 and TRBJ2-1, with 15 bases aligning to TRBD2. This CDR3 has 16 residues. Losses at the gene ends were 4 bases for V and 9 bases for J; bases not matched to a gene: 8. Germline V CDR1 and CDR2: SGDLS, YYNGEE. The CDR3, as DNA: TGTGCCAGCAGCCCGGGACTAGCGGGGGGCATTAGTGAGCAGTTCTTC. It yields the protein CASSPGLAGGISEQFF. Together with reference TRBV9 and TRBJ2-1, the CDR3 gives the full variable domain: DSGVTQTPKHLITATGQRVTLRCSPRSGDLSVYWYQQSLDQGLQFLIQYYNGEERAKGNILERFSAQQFPDLHSELNLSSLELGDSALYFCASSPGLAGGISEQFFGPGTRLTVL.

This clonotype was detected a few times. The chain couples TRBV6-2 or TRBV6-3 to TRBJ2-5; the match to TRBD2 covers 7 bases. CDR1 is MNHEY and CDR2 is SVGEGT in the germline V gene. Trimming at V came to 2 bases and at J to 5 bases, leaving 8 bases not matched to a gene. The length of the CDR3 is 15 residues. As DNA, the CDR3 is TGTGCCAGCAGTTACCCTGGGACTACCTCGGAGACCCAGTACTTC. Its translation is CASSYPGTTSETQYF.

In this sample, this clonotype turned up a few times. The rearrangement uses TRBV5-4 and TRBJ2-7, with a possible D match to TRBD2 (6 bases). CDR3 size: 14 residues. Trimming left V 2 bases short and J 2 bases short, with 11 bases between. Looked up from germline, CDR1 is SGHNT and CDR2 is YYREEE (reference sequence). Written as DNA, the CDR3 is TGTGCCAGCAGCTTTTGGGGGGACCCCTACGAGCAGTACTTC. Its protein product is CASSFWGDPYEQYF.

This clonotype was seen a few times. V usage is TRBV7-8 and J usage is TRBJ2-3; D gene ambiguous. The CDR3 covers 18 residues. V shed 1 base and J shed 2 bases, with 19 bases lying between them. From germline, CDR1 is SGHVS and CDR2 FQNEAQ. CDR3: CASSLEGFGAPYTDTQYF. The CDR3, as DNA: TGTGCCAGCAGCTTAGAAGGCTTCGGAGCCCCCTACACAGATACGCAGTATTTT.

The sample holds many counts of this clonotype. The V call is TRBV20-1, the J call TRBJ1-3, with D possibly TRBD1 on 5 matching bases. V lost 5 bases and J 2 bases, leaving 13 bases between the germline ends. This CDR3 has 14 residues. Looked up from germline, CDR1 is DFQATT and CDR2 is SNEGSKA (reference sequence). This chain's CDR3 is CSASSGLAGNTIYF. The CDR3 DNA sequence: TGCAGTGCTTCCTCAGGGTTAGCTGGAAACACCATATATTTT.

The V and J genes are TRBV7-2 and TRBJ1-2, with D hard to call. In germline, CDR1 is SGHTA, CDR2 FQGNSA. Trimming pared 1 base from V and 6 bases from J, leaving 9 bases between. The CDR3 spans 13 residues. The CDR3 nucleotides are TGTGCCAGCAGCTTAGTCCCAGGCCATGGCTACACCTTC. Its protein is CASSLVPGHGYTF. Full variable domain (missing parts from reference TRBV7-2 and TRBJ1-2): GAGVSQSPSNKVTEKGKDVELRCDPISGHTALYWYRQSLGQGLEFLIYFQGNSAPDKSGLPSDRFSAERTGGSVSTLTIQRTQQEDSAVYLCASSLVPGHGYTFGSGTRLTVV.

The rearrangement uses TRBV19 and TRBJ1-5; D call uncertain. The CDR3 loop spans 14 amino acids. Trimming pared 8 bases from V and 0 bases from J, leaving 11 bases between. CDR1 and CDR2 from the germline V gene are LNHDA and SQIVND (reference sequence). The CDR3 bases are TGTGCCAGTGGGAGCACGGGTAGCAATCAGCCCCAGCATTTT. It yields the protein CASGSTGSNQPQHF.

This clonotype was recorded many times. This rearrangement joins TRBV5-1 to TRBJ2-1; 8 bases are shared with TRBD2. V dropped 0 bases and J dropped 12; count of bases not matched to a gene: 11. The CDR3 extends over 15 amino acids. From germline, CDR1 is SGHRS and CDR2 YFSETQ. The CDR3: CASSLATTGGPSQFF. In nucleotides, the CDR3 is TGCGCCAGCAGCTTGGCCACGACGGGAGGGCCGTCGCAGTTCTTC.

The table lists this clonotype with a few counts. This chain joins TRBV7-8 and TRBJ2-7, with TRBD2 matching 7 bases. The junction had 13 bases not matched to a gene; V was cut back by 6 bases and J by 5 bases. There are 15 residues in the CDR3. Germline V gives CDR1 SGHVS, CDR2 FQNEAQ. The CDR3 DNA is TGTGCCAGCAGGCGGGCTCGCGGGAGTTACGACGAGCAGTACTTC. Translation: CASRRARGSYDEQYF.

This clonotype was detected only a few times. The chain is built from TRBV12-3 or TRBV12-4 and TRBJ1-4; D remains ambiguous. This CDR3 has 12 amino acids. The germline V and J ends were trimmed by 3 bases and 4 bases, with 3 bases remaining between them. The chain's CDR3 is CASSFLNEKLFF. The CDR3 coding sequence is TGTGCCAGCAGTTTTCTTAATGAAAAACTGTTTTTT.

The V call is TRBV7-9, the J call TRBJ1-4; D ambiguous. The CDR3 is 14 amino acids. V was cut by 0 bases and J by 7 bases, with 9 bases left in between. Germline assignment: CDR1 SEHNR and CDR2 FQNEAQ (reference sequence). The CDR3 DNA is TGTGCCAGCAGCTTAGCAGGGTCGAGTGAAAAACTGTTTTTT. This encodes CASSLAGSSEKLFF.

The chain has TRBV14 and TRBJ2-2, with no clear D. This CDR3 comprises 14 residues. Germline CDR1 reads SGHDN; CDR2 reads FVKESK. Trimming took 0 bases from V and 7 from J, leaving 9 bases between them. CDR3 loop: CASSQEVKGGELFF. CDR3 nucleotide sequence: TGTGCCAGCAGCCAAGAAGTCAAGGGCGGGGAGCTGTTTTTT.

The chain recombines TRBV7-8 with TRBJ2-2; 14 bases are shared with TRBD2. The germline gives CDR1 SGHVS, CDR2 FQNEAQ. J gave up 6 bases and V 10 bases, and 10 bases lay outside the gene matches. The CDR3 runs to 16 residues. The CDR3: CATPRLAGGPAGELFF. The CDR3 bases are TGTGCCACTCCTAGACTAGCGGGGGGGCCCGCCGGGGAGCTGTTTTTT.

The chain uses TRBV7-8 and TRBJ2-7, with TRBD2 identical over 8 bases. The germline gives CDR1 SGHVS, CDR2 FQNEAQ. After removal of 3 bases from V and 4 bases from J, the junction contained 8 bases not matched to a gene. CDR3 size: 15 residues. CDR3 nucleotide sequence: TGTGCCAGCAGCTTTTCGGGAGGGAGCTTTTACGAGCAGTACTTC. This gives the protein CASSFSGGSFYEQYF.

The CDR3 coding sequence is TGTGCCAGCTCACCACCGCTGGTTTACGAGCAGTACTTC. Residues: CASSPPLVYEQYF. J is TRBJ2-7 and V is TRBV18, with D unclear. The V gene's germline CDR1 is KGHSH and CDR2 LQKENI. The CDR3 has 13 amino acids. The V end lost 0 bases, the J end lost 4 bases, and 7 bases lay between the germline ends.

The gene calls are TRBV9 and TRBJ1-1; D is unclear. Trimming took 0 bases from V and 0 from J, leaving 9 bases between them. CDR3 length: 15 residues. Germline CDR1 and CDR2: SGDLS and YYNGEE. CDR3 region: CASSVAPGMNTEAFF. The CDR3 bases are TGTGCCAGCAGCGTAGCTCCGGGGATGAACACTGAAGCTTTCTTT. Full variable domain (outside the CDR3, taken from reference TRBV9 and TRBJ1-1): DSGVTQTPKHLITATGQRVTLRCSPRSGDLSVYWYQQSLDQGLQFLIQYYNGEERAKGNILERFSAQQFPDLHSELNLSSLELGDSALYFCASSVAPGMNTEAFFGQGTRLTVV.